The 6 T cell receptor beta chains reported below all come from one sample, sequenced in a study of neurological immune-mediated disorders. TCRdb re-called the 5' RACE reads with MiXCR, one entry per CDR3 protein. Of around 44,000 distinct CDR3 sequences in the sample, about 14% are singletons; the top ten hold less than 4.5%. Sequencing was carried out using CD4+ T cells from blood. These receptor sequences come from a woman between 55 and 75 years old with HTLV-1-associated myelopathy (HAM/TSP).

This clonotype showed up many times. V is TRBV12-3 or TRBV12-4 and J is TRBJ2-1; 7 bases fit TRBD1. Losses at the gene ends were 0 bases for V and 1 base for J; bases not matched to a gene: 9. CDR3 length: 18 amino acids. DNA of the CDR3: TGTGCCAGCAGTTTAGCGCTGGGCAGGGGGTCGTCCTACAATGAGCAGTTCTTC. Translated: CASSLALGRGSSYNEQFF.

The table lists this clonotype with many counts. V is TRBV2 and J is TRBJ1-2; D unresolved. Between the trimmed V and J ends, which lost 5 bases and 4 bases, there was a span of 5 bases. The length of the CDR3 is 11 residues. Germline V CDR1 and CDR2: SNHLY, FYNNEI. CDR3 loop: CASSLSYGYTF. CDR3 nucleotides: TGTGCCAGCAGTCTCAGCTATGGCTACACCTTC.

This clonotype came up many times. The chain joins TRBV20-1 to TRBJ2-1; 14 bases line up with TRBD2. V shed 3 bases, J shed 9 bases, and the junction held 13 bases outside the gene matches. The CDR3 length is 17 residues. Germline CDR1 and CDR2: DFQATT and SNEGSKA (reference sequence). The CDR3 is CSARPLRLAGGPVEQFF. Written as DNA, the CDR3 is TGCAGTGCTAGGCCCCTCCGACTAGCGGGGGGGCCCGTTGAGCAGTTCTTC.

This clonotype occurred many times. The rearrangement uses TRBV5-5 and TRBJ2-1, with D perhaps being TRBD1 or TRBD2 (6 bases each). CDR1 is SGHKS and CDR2 is YYEKEE in the germline V gene (reference sequence). The CDR3 contains 15 residues. The germline V and J ends were trimmed by 2 bases and 8 bases, with 17 bases remaining between them. The CDR3 reads CASSFGGGQMDEQFF. In DNA form, the CDR3 reads TGTGCCAGCAGCTTTGGTGGGGGGCAGATGGATGAGCAGTTCTTC. The full variable domain, completed using reference TRBV5-5 and TRBJ2-1, is DAGVTQSPTHLIKTRGQQVTLRCSPISGHKSVSWYQQVLGQGPQFIFQYYEKEERGRGNFPDRFSARQFPNYSSELNVNALLLGDSALYLCASSFGGGQMDEQFFGPGTRLTVL.

The chain carries TRBV20-1 and TRBJ2-7; the match to TRBD2 covers 11 bases. There are 15 residues in the CDR3. The ends lost 6 bases at V and 0 bases at J; junction bases unmatched: 7. Per germline, CDR1 DFQATT and CDR2 SNEGSKA (reference sequence). In DNA form, the CDR3 reads TGCAGTGCCCGACCGGGACTAGCGGACTCCTACGAGCAGTACTTC. It is translated as CSARPGLADSYEQYF.

Many counts were recorded for this clonotype. This chain connects TRBV3-1 to TRBJ2-6; weak D call: TRBD2 (5 bases). The CDR3 is made up of 15 amino acids. In germline, CDR1 is LGHDT, CDR2 YNNKEL (reference sequence). Trimming removed 4 bases at V and 0 bases at J, with 7 bases between. CDR3 loop: CASSPAGSGANVLTF. CDR3 sequence (DNA): TGTGCCAGCAGCCCCGCGGGCTCTGGGGCCAACGTCCTGACTTTC.